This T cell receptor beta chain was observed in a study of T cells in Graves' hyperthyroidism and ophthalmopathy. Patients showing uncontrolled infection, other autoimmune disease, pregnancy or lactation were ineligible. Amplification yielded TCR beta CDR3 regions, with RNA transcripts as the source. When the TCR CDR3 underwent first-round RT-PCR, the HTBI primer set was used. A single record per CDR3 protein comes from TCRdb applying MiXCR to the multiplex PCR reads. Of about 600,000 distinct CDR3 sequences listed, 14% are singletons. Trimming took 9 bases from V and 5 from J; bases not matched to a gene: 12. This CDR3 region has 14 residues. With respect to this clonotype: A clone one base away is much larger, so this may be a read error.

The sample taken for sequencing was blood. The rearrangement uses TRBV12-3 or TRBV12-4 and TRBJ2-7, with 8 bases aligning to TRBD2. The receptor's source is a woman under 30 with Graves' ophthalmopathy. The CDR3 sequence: CASMRWVAGNEQYF. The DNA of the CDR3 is TGTGCCAGTATGAGGTGGGTAGCGGGAAACGAGCAGTACTTC.